A single sample is the source of the 27 T cell receptor beta chains below, sequenced in a study of blood T cell repertoires in COVID-19. Assay used: immunoSEQ multiplex PCR; TCRdb lists only in-frame clones, some missing. The data contain 80,000 or so clones, roughly four fifths of them singletons. Sample: peripheral blood. These receptor sequences come from a human donor in a cohort sampled during active COVID-19.

J is TRBJ1-5 and V is TRBV21-1. TRBV21-1 constitutes a pseudogene. This CDR3 region has 16 residues. CDR3 nucleotides: TGTGCCAGCAGCAAACCGGCGGGAGGGGGCCGTCAGCCCCAGCATTTT. Translated, it gives CASSKPAGGGRQPQHF.

The chain couples TRBV7-9 to TRBJ1-5; tentatively, D is TRBD1 (6 bases). Trimming stripped 6 bases from V and 3 bases from J, with 15 bases between. The CDR3 consists of 15 residues. Germline CDR1 SEHNR, CDR2 FQNEAQ (reference sequence). The CDR3 sequence is CASRLGGGSNQPQHF. The DNA of the CDR3 is TGTGCCAGCAGACTGGGAGGGGGGTCCAATCAGCCCCAGCATTTT.

The chain combines TRBV5-1 with TRBJ2-1, with 7 positions matching TRBD2. The CDR3 has 14 residues. Trimming cost V 6 bases and J 7 bases; bases outside gene matches: 10. The germline V gene has CDR1 SGHRS and CDR2 YFSETQ. For the CDR3, the DNA is TGCGCCAGCAAGAGCGGGGTGGCGGAAAATGAGCAGTTCTTC. This codes for CASKSGVAENEQFF.

The rearrangement uses TRBV28 and TRBJ1-2; 9 nucleotides line up with TRBD1. CDR1 is MDHEN and CDR2 is SYDVKM in the germline V gene. This CDR3 contains 14 residues. V was pared by 6 bases and J by 12 bases, with 14 bases of the junction left unmatched. The CDR3 sequence: CASRSPGTGIWNTF. The CDR3 DNA follows: TGTGCCAGCAGGAGTCCCGGGACAGGGATCTGGAACACCTTC.

The genes are TRBV6-5 and TRBJ1-5, with D perhaps TRBD1 (5 bases). Per germline, CDR1 MNHEY and CDR2 SVGAGI. The CDR3 spans 14 residues. Trimming stripped 6 bases from V and 4 bases from J, with 13 bases between. CDR3: CASRFAGNNQPQHF. For the CDR3, the DNA is TGTGCCAGCAGGTTTGCAGGGAATAATCAGCCCCAGCATTTT.

The chain has TRBV6-5 and TRBJ1-1, with D hard to call. The length of the CDR3 is 14 residues. Trimming pared 2 bases from V and 3 bases from J, leaving 10 bases between. Germline V gives CDR1 MNHEY, CDR2 SVGAGI. The CDR3: CASSYRNRDTEAFF. CDR3 nucleotide sequence: TGTGCCAGCAGTTACAGAAATCGGGACACTGAAGCTTTCTTT.

The rearrangement joins TRBV4-1 to TRBJ2-7; a possible D gene is TRBD1 (5 bases). CDR1 MGHRA and CDR2 YSYEKL come from the germline V gene. Trimming removed 3 bases from V and 3 bases from J, with 18 bases in between. The CDR3 contains 16 residues. The DNA for the CDR3 is TGCGCCAGCAGCCATCCCTCCCAGGGCACCCGCTACGAGCAGTACTTC. Translation gives CASSHPSQGTRYEQYF.

V and J are TRBV5-1 and TRBJ1-4, with 7 bases fitting TRBD1. Trimming took 4 bases from V and 5 from J; bases not matched to a gene: 8. This CDR3 spans 15 amino acids. Germline CDR1 reads SGHRS; CDR2 reads YFSETQ. CDR3 bases: TGCGCCAGCAGCCCCGGGGGACAGCCGAATGAAAAACTGTTTTTT. Translating it yields CASSPGGQPNEKLFF. The full variable domain, completed using reference TRBV5-1 and TRBJ1-4, is KAGVTQTPRYLIKTRGQQVTLSCSPISGHRSVSWYQQTPGQGLQFLFEYFSETQRNKGNFPGRFSGRQFSNSRSEMNVSTLELGDSALYLCASSPGGQPNEKLFFGSGTQLSVL.

This chain joins TRBV30 and TRBJ1-4; no definite D call. Germline lookup yields CDR1 GTSNPN and CDR2 SVGIG (reference sequence). The CDR3 length is 14 residues. Deletions cut 4 bases from V and 7 bases from J, with 16 bases between. The DNA for the CDR3 is TGTGCCTGGAACGGGTCCCCGGGGAGTGAAAAACTGTTTTTT. Its protein product is CAWNGSPGSEKLFF.

This clone has more than one count but fewer than ten. The genes are TRBV30 and TRBJ1-5, with 12 bases identical to TRBD1. Germline V gives CDR1 GTSNPN, CDR2 SVGIG (reference sequence). The trim removed 0 bases at V and 11 bases at J, leaving 11 bases unmatched. The CDR3 spans 16 residues. The CDR3: CAWSVRGTGGHLSQHF. CDR3 sequence (DNA): TGTGCCTGGAGTGTACGGGGGACAGGGGGCCATCTGTCCCAGCATTTT.

DNA of the CDR3: TGTGCCAGCAGCCCAGGGACAGCCATGAACACTGAAGCTTTCTTT. Its protein product is CASSPGTAMNTEAFF. The chain carries TRBV5-4 and TRBJ1-1; 7 bases match TRBD1. The CDR3 consists of 15 residues. The V gene end was trimmed by 4 bases and the J gene end by 0 bases; junction bases not matched to a gene: 6. Germline assignment: CDR1 SGHNT and CDR2 YYREEE (reference sequence).

This rearrangement joins TRBV6-2 or TRBV6-3 to TRBJ2-2; tentative D call: TRBD1 (5 bases). Germline V gene sequence: CDR1 MNHEY, CDR2 SVGEGT. V was pared by 8 bases and J by 5 bases, with 21 bases between. This CDR3 has 16 amino acids. In nucleotides, the CDR3 is TGTGCCAGCTGCCCCCCAATGGGGCAAGGGACCGGGGAGCTGTTTTTT. Protein sequence: CASCPPMGQGTGELFF.

The chain is built from TRBV7-2 and TRBJ2-7; 10 bases map to TRBD2. V was pared by 1 base and J by 2 bases, with 8 bases of the junction left unmatched. The CDR3 consists of 17 residues. In germline, CDR1 is SGHTA, CDR2 FQGNSA. The CDR3 sequence: CASSLVASGGPPYEQYF. CDR3 nucleotides: TGTGCCAGCAGCTTAGTCGCTAGCGGGGGCCCGCCCTACGAGCAGTACTTC.

CDR3 sequence: CSASHEGTGAYEQYF. The CDR3 coding sequence is TGCAGTGCTAGTCATGAGGGGACAGGGGCCTACGAGCAGTACTTC. The V gene is TRBV20-1, the J gene TRBJ2-7, with TRBD1 matching 10 bases. This CDR3 contains 15 residues. V was clipped by 3 bases and J by 2 bases; unmatched bases: 7. CDR1 and CDR2 from the germline V gene are DFQATT and SNEGSKA (reference sequence).

The chain joins TRBV5-1 to TRBJ2-3; the D gene is possibly TRBD1 (6 bases). Germline V CDR1 and CDR2: SGHRS, YFSETQ. The CDR3 length is 17 residues. The germline V and J ends were trimmed by 0 bases and 1 base, with 15 bases remaining between them. The CDR3 DNA follows: TGCGCCAGCAGCTTGGAAGGGTGGGGGCCGGGCACAGATACGCAGTATTTT. Translated, it gives CASSLEGWGPGTDTQYF.

This clone came up a few times. The genes are TRBV11-2 and TRBJ2-7; tentative D call: TRBD2 (5 bases). Germline CDR1 and CDR2: SGHAT and FQNNGV. Trimming cost V 6 bases and J 2 bases, with 14 bases left between them. The CDR3 contains 14 residues. CDR3 DNA: TGTGCCAGCAGAGGAGGCTATCCAGCCTACGAGCAGTACTTC. Translation gives CASRGGYPAYEQYF.

V and J are TRBV19 and TRBJ2-2, with a weak D call TRBD1 (6 bases). Per germline, CDR1 LNHDA and CDR2 SQIVND (reference sequence). This CDR3 contains 14 residues. The V end lost 7 bases, the J end lost 6 bases, and 15 bases lay between the germline ends. Here the CDR3 DNA reads TGTGCCAGTAAAAGCGGCAGGGGCCCCGGGGAGCTGTTTTTT. Translating gives CASKSGRGPGELFF. The complete variable domain, with remaining parts taken from reference TRBV19 and TRBJ2-2, reads DGGITQSPKYLFRKEGQNVTLSCEQNLNHDAMYWYRQDPGQGLRLIYYSQIVNDFQKGDIAEGYSVSREKKESFPLTVTSAQKNPTAFYLCASKSGRGPGELFFGEGSRLTVL.

CDR3 amino acids: CASSRRVRENEQYF. The CDR3 coding sequence is TGTGCCAGCAGCCGGCGGGTACGAGAGAACGAGCAGTACTTC. The chain uses TRBV7-2 and TRBJ2-7; tentatively, D is TRBD2 (5 bases). This CDR3 spans 14 amino acids. The V gene lost 5 bases and the J gene lost 5 bases, with 16 bases spanning the gap. The germline V gene has CDR1 SGHTA and CDR2 FQGNSA.

This clone was detected only a few times. The chain uses TRBV9 and TRBJ1-2; TRBD1 is a possible D gene (6 bases). Germline CDR1 and CDR2: SGDLS and YYNGEE. V gave up 3 bases and J gave up 6 bases, with 9 bases separating them. The CDR3 spans 12 residues. CDR3 sequence reads: CASSEGGHGYTF. CDR3 DNA sequence: TGTGCCAGCAGCGAGGGGGGGCATGGCTACACCTTC. The full variable domain, completed using reference TRBV9 and TRBJ1-2, is DSGVTQTPKHLITATGQRVTLRCSPRSGDLSVYWYQQSLDQGLQFLIQYYNGEERAKGNILERFSAQQFPDLHSELNLSSLELGDSALYFCASSEGGHGYTFGSGTRLTVV.

CDR3 protein: CASSYGSMNTEAFF. Written as DNA, the CDR3 is TGCGCCAGCAGCTATGGGAGCATGAACACTGAAGCTTTCTTT. This chain connects TRBV5-1 to TRBJ1-1; D ambiguous. From germline, CDR1 is SGHRS and CDR2 YFSETQ. This CDR3 spans 14 amino acids. V shed 3 bases and J shed 0 bases, with 9 bases lying between them.

CDR3 bases: TGTGCCAGCGCGGGGACAGCGGAAGATTCACCCCTCCACTTT. It specifies CASAGTAEDSPLHF. V is TRBV3-1 (or the pseudogene TRBV3-2) and J is TRBJ1-6, with TRBD1 matching over 7 bases. V trimming: 8 bases; J trimming: 8 bases; junction bases outside the gene matches: 9. The V gene's germline CDR1 is LGHDT and CDR2 YNNKEL (reference sequence). The CDR3 has 14 residues.

The chain couples TRBV7-9 to TRBJ2-3, with D possibly TRBD2 on 6 matching bases. CDR3 length equals 16 residues. In germline, CDR1 is SEHNR, CDR2 FQNEAQ (reference sequence). V lost 5 bases and J lost 4, with 19 bases in between. CDR3 sequence: CASSAAGLLQPDTQYF. The CDR3 coding sequence is TGTGCCAGCAGCGCCGCGGGACTTCTTCAGCCAGATACGCAGTATTTT.

The chain couples TRBV11-3 to TRBJ1-4, with D maybe TRBD1 (5 bases). This CDR3 spans 20 amino acids. V lost 0 bases, J lost 0 bases, and 20 bases lay in between. Germline values: CDR1 SGHNT, CDR2 YENEEA. As DNA, the CDR3 is TGTGCCAGCAGCTTAGACTTGTGGGGGGTTCGGTCGGCAACTAATGAAAAACTGTTTTTT. It encodes CASSLDLWGVRSATNEKLFF.

The chain combines TRBV30 with TRBJ2-6, with D possibly TRBD1 on 6 matching bases. V was cut by 3 bases and J by 7 bases, with 19 bases left in between. This CDR3 comprises 16 residues. Per germline, CDR1 GTSNPN and CDR2 SVGIG (reference sequence). The CDR3 sequence: CAWRDRRGARANVLTF. DNA for the CDR3: TGTGCCTGGAGGGACAGACGAGGGGCTCGTGCCAACGTCCTGACTTTC.

The chain joins TRBV6-6 to TRBJ2-5, with 12 positions matching TRBD2. The V gene's germline CDR1 is MNHNY and CDR2 SVGAGI (reference sequence). CDR3 length: 15 residues. Trimming cost V 8 bases and J 2 bases; bases outside gene matches: 6. The CDR3 DNA is TGTGCCAGCCTAGACGGGACTAGCGGGCAAGAGACCCAGTACTTC. This sequence encodes CASLDGTSGQETQYF.

The V gene is TRBV9, the J gene TRBJ2-2; D gene uncertain. This CDR3 is built from 13 residues. Germline values: CDR1 SGDLS, CDR2 YYNGEE. V lost 1 base and J lost 1, with 2 bases in between. The CDR3 nucleotides are TGTGCCAGCAGCGTACAGAACACCGGGGAGCTGTTTTTT. This sequence encodes CASSVQNTGELFF.

This chain joins TRBV27 and TRBJ2-7, with 7 bases lining up with TRBD1. This CDR3 comprises 14 residues. With V trimmed by 4 bases and J by 3 bases, 6 bases remained unmatched. Looked up from germline, CDR1 is MNHEY and CDR2 is SMNVEV (reference sequence). The CDR3 here is CASSSRQGIYEQYF. The DNA of the CDR3 is TGTGCCAGCAGTTCCCGACAGGGAATCTACGAGCAGTACTTC.